This is a list of T cell receptor beta chains from one sample in a study of glioma-infiltrating T cells. TCRdb re-analysed the multiplex PCR reads in MiXCR, keeping a single row per CDR3 protein. In the table there are fewer than 90,000 distinct CDR3 sequences, around a quarter of which are singletons. The sample comprised glioma tissue, nonneoplastic brain tissue, or PBMCs (not recorded which). The receptors stem from a human donor with low-grade glioma or glioblastoma, undergoing nonglioma brain surgery, or in good health (not recorded which). Both conserved end residues are part of each CDR3. D genes are given only for firm matches. The size field is filled for only some rows; it gives once, few, many or a size class.

v_gene	abundance	j_gene	d_gene	CDR3aa	CDR3nt
TRBV12-3/TRBV12-4	NA	TRBJ1-6	NA	CASSLYEAFGNSPLHF	TGTGCCAGCAGTTTGTATGAAGCCTTTGGTAATTCACCCCTCCACTTT
TRBV6-5	many	TRBJ2-1	NA	CASSYSKRGWRDEQFF	TGTGCCAGCAGTTACTCGAAGAGGGGATGGAGAGATGAGCAGTTCTTC
TRBV18	many	TRBJ1-3	TRBD1	CASSPGTATGNTIYF	TGTGCCAGCTCACCAGGGACAGCAACTGGAAACACCATATATTTT
TRBV20-1	many	TRBJ1-5	NA	CSATLGDYSNQPQHF	TGCAGTGCTACATTAGGGGATTATAGCAATCAGCCCCAGCATTTT
TRBV5-4	many	TRBJ1-1	TRBD1	CASSYVQGLNTEAFF	TGTGCCAGCAGCTACGTACAGGGGTTGAACACTGAAGCTTTCTTT
TRBV6-6	many	TRBJ2-7	TRBD2	CASSYSNPSFSGRVDYEQYF	TGTGCCAGCAGTTACTCGAACCCCTCTTTTAGCGGGAGGGTCGACTACGAGCAGTACTTC
TRBV7-6	NA	TRBJ2-6	NA	CASSLKEAVANVLTF	TGTGCCAGCAGCTTAAAGGAAGCTGTGGCCAACGTCCTGACTTTC
TRBV2	many	TRBJ1-1	TRBD1	CASFRGTSGQGNTEAFF	TGTGCCAGCTTTAGGGGTACGAGTGGACAGGGGAACACTGAAGCTTTCTTT
TRBV29-1	many	TRBJ1-1	NA	CSARIANTEAFF	TGCAGCGCCCGAATTGCAAACACTGAAGCTTTCTTT
TRBV4-2	NA	TRBJ2-4	TRBD2	CASSPRTSGVKNIQYF	TGTGCCAGCAGCCCCAGGACTAGCGGGGTCAAAAACATTCAGTACTTC
TRBV15	many	TRBJ1-2	NA	CATSRVGQQYGYTF	TGTGCCACCAGCAGAGTAGGACAGCAGTATGGCTACACCTTC
TRBV29-1	NA	TRBJ2-2	TRBD2	CSVGGGLAGTGELFF	TGCAGCGTTGGGGGGGGACTAGCGGGAACCGGGGAGCTGTTTTTT